A selection of T cell receptor beta chains follows, all from one sample in a study of cytomegalovirus exposure and HLA in healthy donors. The method was immunoSEQ multiplex PCR; TCRdb's version includes in-frame clones alone and lacks a portion of them. Among around 200,000 clones listed, under 85% were seen once. The sequencing input was PBMCs. These receptors were obtained from a man over 45 in good health and CMV-seronegative. Both conserved end residues are part of each CDR3. Each record gives: D gene, V gene, J gene, clone size, CDR3 protein, CDR3 DNA. The D gene is left open where the match is weak. The listing skips clone size in some rows; elsewhere it reads once, few, many or a size class.

.,TRBV7-7,TRBJ2-5,.,CASSLRHGGQETQYF,TGTGCTAGCAGCTTAAGACACGGGGGCCAAGAGACCCAGTACTTC
.,TRBV25-1,TRBJ2-1,.,CASREGGSLSYNEQFF,TGTGCCAGCAGAGAGGGGGGGTCCCTCTCCTACAATGAGCAGTTCTTC
.,TRBV5-6,TRBJ1-4,.,CASSLAATNEKLFF,TGTGCCAGCAGCTTGGCTGCAACTAATGAAAAACTGTTTTTT
TRBD1,TRBV6-6,TRBJ2-7,.,CASSPGQGAYEQYF,TGTGCCAGCAGTCCGGGACAGGGGGCGTACGAGCAGTACTTC
TRBD2,TRBV7-2,TRBJ2-7,.,CASSFGPSGGAANYEQYF,TGTGCCAGCAGCTTCGGGCCTAGCGGGGGGGCCGCAAATTACGAGCAGTACTTC
.,TRBV11-2,TRBJ2-2,.,CASSLGRGSPWTGELFF,TGTGCCAGCAGCTTAGGACGGGGTAGCCCTTGGACCGGGGAGCTGTTTTTT
.,TRBV19,TRBJ2-5,.,CASSFSSPPETQYF,TGTGCCAGTAGTTTTTCTAGCCCCCCAGAGACCCAGTACTTC
TRBD1,TRBV7-2,TRBJ1-2,.,CASSLGGTGLLGTF,TGTGCCAGCAGCTTAGGTGGGACAGGCCTTCTTGGCACCTTC
.,TRBV18,TRBJ1-2,few,CASSPAGYGYTF,TGTGCCAGCTCACCAGCGGGTTATGGCTACACCTTC
.,TRBV19,TRBJ1-2,.,CASRPTPASQGYTF,TGTGCCAGTAGACCCACTCCAGCGTCCCAGGGCTACACCTTC
.,TRBV28,TRBJ2-5,.,CASSSRLDWKETQYF,TGTGCCAGCAGTTCTAGACTGGACTGGAAAGAGACCCAGTACTTC
.,TRBV19,TRBJ2-3,.,CASSHLGERDSDTQYF,TGTGCCAGTAGCCATCTCGGAGAGAGGGACTCAGATACGCAGTATTTT
TRBD2,TRBV19,TRBJ2-2,.,CASSRTSGSPGELFF,TGTGCCAGTAGTAGAACTAGCGGGAGTCCCGGGGAGCTGTTTTTT
TRBD1,TRBV27,TRBJ1-2,.,CASSPLYRGSNYGYTF,TGTGCCAGCAGTCCCTTATACAGGGGAAGTAACTATGGCTACACCTTC
.,TRBV2,TRBJ2-5,.,CASSELTVQETQYF,TGTGCCAGCAGTGAGCTTACAGTCCAAGAGACCCAGTACTTC
.,TRBV19,TRBJ2-4,.,CASSIPAGRTGLAKNIQYF,TGTGCCAGTAGTATTCCTGCAGGGCGAACGGGACTAGCCAAAAACATTCAGTACTTC
TRBD1,TRBV2,TRBJ1-3,.,CAISGGSGNTIYF,TGTGCCATCTCAGGGGGCTCTGGAAACACCATATATTTT
.,TRBV4-2,TRBJ1-2,.,CASSPQRGNYGYTF,TGTGCCAGCAGCCCCCAACGAGGAAACTATGGCTACACCTTC
TRBD2,TRBV4-1,TRBJ2-1,.,CASSRRTSGEFYNEQFF,TGCGCCAGCAGCCGACGGACTAGCGGGGAATTTTACAATGAGCAGTTCTTC